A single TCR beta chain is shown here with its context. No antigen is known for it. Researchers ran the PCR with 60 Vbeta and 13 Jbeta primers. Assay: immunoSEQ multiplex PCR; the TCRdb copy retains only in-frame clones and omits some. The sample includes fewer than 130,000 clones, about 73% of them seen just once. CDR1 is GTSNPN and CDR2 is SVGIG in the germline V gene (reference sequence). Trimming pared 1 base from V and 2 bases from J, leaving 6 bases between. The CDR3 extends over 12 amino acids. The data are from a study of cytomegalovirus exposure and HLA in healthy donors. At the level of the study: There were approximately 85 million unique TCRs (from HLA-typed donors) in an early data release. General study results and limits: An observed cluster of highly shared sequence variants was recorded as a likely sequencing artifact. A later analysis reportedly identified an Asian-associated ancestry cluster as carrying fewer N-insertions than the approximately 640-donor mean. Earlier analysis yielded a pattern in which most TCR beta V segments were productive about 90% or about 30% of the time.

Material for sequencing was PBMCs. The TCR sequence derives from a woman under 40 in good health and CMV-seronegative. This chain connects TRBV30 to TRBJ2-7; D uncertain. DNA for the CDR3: TGTGCCTGGAGTGGTCAGACCTACGAGCAGTACTTC. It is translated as CAWSGQTYEQYF.